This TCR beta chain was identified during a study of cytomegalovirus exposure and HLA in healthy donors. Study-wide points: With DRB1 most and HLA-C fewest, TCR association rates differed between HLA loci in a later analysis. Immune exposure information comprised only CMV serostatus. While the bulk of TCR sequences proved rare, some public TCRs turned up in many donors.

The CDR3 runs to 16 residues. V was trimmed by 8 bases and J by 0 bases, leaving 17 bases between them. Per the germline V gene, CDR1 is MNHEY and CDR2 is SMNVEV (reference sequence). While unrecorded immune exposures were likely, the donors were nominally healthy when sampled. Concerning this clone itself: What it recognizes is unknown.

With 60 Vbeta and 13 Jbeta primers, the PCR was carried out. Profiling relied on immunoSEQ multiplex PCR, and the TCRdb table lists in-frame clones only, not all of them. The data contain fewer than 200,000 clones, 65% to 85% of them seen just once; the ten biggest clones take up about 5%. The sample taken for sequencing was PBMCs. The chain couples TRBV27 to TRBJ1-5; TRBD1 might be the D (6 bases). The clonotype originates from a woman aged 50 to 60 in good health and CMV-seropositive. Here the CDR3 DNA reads TGTGCCAGCCGCCGCCAGGGGATATATAGCAATCAGCCCCAGCATTTT. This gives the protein CASRRQGIYSNQPQHF.